This is a list of T cell receptor beta chains from one sample in a study of OX40 agonist ivuxolimab in advanced cancers. Assay: immunoSEQ multiplex PCR; the TCRdb copy retains only in-frame clones and omits some. The data contain under 85,000 clones, around nine tenths of them seen just once; the ten biggest clones take up under 0.85%. Material: CD4+ or CD8+ T cells sorted from blood, obtained in a trial of the OX40 agonist ivuxolimab. These receptors were obtained from an adult with an advanced solid tumor such as melanoma, head and neck, liver or kidney cancer. Each CDR3 is given with its conserved first and last residue. The order of the fields is CDR3 length, V gene, J gene, CDR3 protein.

10	TRBV20-1	TRBJ2-4	CSASMGAAYF
14	TRBV6-5	TRBJ1-5	CASSYSRGNQPQHF
16	TRBV28	TRBJ1-1	CASSRTGVGYQTEAFF
13	TRBV7-9	TRBJ2-7	CASSRDRIYEQYF
16	TRBV7-8	TRBJ2-1	CASSPGTSGYYNEQFF
14	TRBV5-1	TRBJ2-2	CASSFQGSTGELFF
13	TRBV30	TRBJ2-5	CAWSVRAAETQYF
15	TRBV19	TRBJ1-2	CASSIFGQGNYGYTF
13	TRBV7-2	TRBJ2-2	CASSQEGTGELFF
14	TRBV30	TRBJ1-4	CAWSGRLTNEKLFF
15	TRBV27	TRBJ2-2	CASSLNGVNTGELFF
11	TRBV5-1	TRBJ1-1	CASSFSVEAFF
14	TRBV18	TRBJ1-4	CASSPWDGNEKLFF
14	TRBV29-1	TRBJ2-5	CSVEDAAGRGTQYF
17	TRBV7-9	TRBJ2-3	CASSSLLGGGQAGTQYF
13	TRBV11-3	TRBJ2-1	CASSWGEGNEQFF
16	TRBV5-1	TRBJ2-7	CASSLGDAAPFYEQYF
15	TRBV10-2	TRBJ1-3	CASSITGLSGNTIYF
15	TRBV6-5	TRBJ1-1	CASSLGQGRGTEAFF
16	TRBV30	TRBJ1-6	CALSGQGLTYNSPLHF
15	TRBV6-6	TRBJ1-5	CASSYSDRSNQPQHF
13	TRBV5-1	TRBJ1-4	CASSLGQNEKLFF
18	TRBV30	TRBJ1-6	CAWSVTHTGKSYNSPLHF
14	TRBV30	TRBJ2-3	CAWTWTSIADTQYF
16	TRBV9	TRBJ2-3	CASSFRLAGVEDTQYF
15	TRBV28	TRBJ1-2	CASSTAGTGSYGYTF
15	TRBV19	TRBJ2-5	CASSFSPGQQETQYF
14	TRBV9	TRBJ1-1	CASSVEPSNTEAFF
16	TRBV7-8	TRBJ1-4	CASSLVGGTGNEKLFF
15	TRBV7-9	TRBJ2-1	CASSHTDSFRGEQFF
13	TRBV30	TRBJ2-3	CAWKLQGTDTQYF
13	TRBV30	TRBJ1-5	CAWSKSGAQPQHF
16	TRBV5-1	TRBJ2-5	CASSPTKPGQQETQYF
13	TRBV7-2	TRBJ1-1	CASSVQGHTEAFF
15	TRBV6-5	TRBJ2-1	CASSFSGGARNEQFF
16	TRBV19	TRBJ2-3	CASSAFGTAATDTQYF
13	TRBV6-4	TRBJ2-5	CASSRDLGETQYF
15	TRBV9	TRBJ2-5	CASSVAPGRQETQYF
18	TRBV19	TRBJ1-5	CASSIGTGGLFSTQPQHF
19	TRBV28	TRBJ2-2	CASSGWTGGKGSEGGELFF
13	TRBV7-2	TRBJ1-3	CASSFPDRNTIYF
16	TRBV11-2	TRBJ2-1	CASSLGAGGNNNEQFF
13	TRBV4-2	TRBJ1-2	CASSQPVARGYTF
13	TRBV5-6	TRBJ2-6	CASSLSGANVLTF
20	TRBV21-1	TRBJ1-3	CALLEVTGGFIRGTRNTIYF
15	TRBV5-5	TRBJ2-7	CASSLDLRASYEQYF
13	TRBV27	TRBJ1-1	CASSSRTNTEAFF
15	TRBV19	TRBJ1-5	CASMVAFYSNQPQHF
15	TRBV2	TRBJ2-7	CASSTLGLAGYEQYF
13	TRBV7-9	TRBJ1-5	CASSPRENQPQHF
14	TRBV7-9	TRBJ2-2	CASSRRAGTGELFF
10	TRBV28	TRBJ2-1	CASGRREQFF
13	TRBV10-3	TRBJ2-7	CAISEDREYEQYF
13	TRBV6-1	TRBJ1-2	CASSERSVYGYTF
11	TRBV20-1	TRBJ2-3	CSASASDTQYF
15	TRBV10-3	TRBJ2-7	CASSPGPRSSYEQYF
16	TRBV9	TRBJ2-3	CASSMGLAGVSDTQYF
16	TRBV5-1	TRBJ1-3	CASSFAGRSSGNTIYF
14	TRBV10-3	TRBJ2-7	CAIRQDRGSYEQYF